This T cell receptor beta chain was obtained from a study of blood T cell repertoires in COVID-19. The overall study: Samples representing acute and convalescent COVID-19 were sourced from the United States, Italy and Spain. PBMCs, B-cell-depleted T cells, or T cells were the source of the cDNA or gDNA that made up the material.

The repertoire was sequenced with immunoSEQ multiplex PCR; TCRdb's copy has only in-frame clones and lacks some. This sample carries fewer than 300,000 clones, 75% to 90% of them seen once, and the ten largest clones take around 9.1%. This clone was seen only once. This TCR was sampled from a human donor in a cohort sampled during active COVID-19. Sequencing was carried out using peripheral blood.

The CDR3 DNA reads TGTGCCAGCTCCTCGGGACAGACCCTCTCTGGAAACACCATATATTTT. This codes for CASSSGQTLSGNTIYF. This chain uses TRBV18 with TRBJ1-3; 7 bases are shared with TRBD1. J was trimmed by 0 bases and V by 6 bases; bases with no gene match: 8. Germline CDR1 and CDR2: KGHSH and LQKENI. The length of the CDR3 is 16 residues.